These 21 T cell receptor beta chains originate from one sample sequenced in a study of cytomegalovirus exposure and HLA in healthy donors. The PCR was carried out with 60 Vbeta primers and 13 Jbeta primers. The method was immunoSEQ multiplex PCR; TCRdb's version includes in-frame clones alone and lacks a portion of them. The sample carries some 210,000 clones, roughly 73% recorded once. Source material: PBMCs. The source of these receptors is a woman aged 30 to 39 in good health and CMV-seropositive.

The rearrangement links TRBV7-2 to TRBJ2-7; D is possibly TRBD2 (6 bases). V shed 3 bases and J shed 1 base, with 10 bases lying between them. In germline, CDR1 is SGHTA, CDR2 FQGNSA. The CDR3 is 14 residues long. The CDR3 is CASSLSRGSYEQYF. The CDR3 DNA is TGTGCCAGCAGCTTGTCGCGGGGTTCCTACGAGCAGTACTTC.

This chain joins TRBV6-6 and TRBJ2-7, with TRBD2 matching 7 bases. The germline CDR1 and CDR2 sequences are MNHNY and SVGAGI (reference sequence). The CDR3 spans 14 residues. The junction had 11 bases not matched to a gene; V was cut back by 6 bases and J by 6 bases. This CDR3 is CASRGGGLSTEQYF. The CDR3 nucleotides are TGTGCCAGCAGGGGCGGGGGACTAAGTACCGAGCAGTACTTC.

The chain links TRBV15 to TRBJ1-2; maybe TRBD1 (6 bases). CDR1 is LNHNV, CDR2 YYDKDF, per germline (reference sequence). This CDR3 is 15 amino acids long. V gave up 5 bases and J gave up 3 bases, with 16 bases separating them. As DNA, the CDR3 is TGTGCCACCAGCTACCCGGGGGGCGTCGACTATGGCTACACCTTC. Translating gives CATSYPGGVDYGYTF.

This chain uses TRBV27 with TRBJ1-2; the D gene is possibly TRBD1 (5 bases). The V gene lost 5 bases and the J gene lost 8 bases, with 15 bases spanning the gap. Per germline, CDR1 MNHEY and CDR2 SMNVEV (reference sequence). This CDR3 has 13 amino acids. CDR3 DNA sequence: TGTGCCAGCAGTCCAGGGACGGCGGGGGGCTACACCTTC. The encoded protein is CASSPGTAGGYTF.

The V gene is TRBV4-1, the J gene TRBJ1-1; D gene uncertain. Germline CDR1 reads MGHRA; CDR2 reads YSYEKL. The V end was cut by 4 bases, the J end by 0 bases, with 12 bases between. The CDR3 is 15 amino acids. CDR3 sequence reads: CASSLRSLVNTEAFF. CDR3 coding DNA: TGCGCCAGCAGCCTTAGGTCCCTAGTGAACACTGAAGCTTTCTTT.

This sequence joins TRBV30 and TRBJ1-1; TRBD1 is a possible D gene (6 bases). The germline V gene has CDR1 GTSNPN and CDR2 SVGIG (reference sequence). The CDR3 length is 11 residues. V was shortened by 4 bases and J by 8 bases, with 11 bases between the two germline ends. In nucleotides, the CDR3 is TGTGCCTGGAAGTCGAGGGGGGAAGCTTTCTTT. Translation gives CAWKSRGEAFF.

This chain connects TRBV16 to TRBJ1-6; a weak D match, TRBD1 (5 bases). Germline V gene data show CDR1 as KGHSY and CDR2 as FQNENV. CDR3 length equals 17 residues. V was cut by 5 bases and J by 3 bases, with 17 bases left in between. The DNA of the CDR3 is TGTGCCAGCAGCGCCCGACCGCAGGGCGTCTATAATTCACCCCTCCACTTT. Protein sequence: CASSARPQGVYNSPLHF.

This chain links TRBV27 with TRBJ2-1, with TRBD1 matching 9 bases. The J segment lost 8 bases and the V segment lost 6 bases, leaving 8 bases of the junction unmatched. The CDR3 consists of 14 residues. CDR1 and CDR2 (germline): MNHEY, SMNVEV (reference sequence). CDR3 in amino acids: CASRKQGAIDEQFF. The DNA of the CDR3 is TGTGCCAGCAGGAAACAGGGGGCTATTGATGAGCAGTTCTTC.

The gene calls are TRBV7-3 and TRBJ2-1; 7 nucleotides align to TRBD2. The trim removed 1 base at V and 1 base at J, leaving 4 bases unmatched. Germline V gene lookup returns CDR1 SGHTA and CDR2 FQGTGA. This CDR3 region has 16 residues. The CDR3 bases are TGTGCCAGCAGCTTAAAGGCGGGAGCTTCCTACAATGAGCAGTTCTTC. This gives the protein CASSLKAGASYNEQFF.

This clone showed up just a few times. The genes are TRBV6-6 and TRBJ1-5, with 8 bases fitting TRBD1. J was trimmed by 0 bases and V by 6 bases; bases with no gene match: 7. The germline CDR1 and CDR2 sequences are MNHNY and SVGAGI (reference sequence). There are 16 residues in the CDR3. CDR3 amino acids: CASSITRGPSNQPQHF. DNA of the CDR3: TGTGCCAGCAGCATTACCAGGGGGCCTAGCAATCAGCCCCAGCATTTT.

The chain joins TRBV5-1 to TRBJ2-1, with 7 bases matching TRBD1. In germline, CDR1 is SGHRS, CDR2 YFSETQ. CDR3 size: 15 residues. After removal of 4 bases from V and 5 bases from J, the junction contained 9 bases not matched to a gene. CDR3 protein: CASSLGQSPHNEQFF. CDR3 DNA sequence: TGCGCCAGCAGCCTGGGACAGTCTCCTCACAATGAGCAGTTCTTC.

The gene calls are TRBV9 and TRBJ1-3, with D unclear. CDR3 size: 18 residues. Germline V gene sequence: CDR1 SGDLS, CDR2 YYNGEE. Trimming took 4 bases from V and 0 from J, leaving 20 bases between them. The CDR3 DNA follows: TGTGCCAGCAGCCCACGTCGCGGGAGGGTTTACTCTGGAAACACCATATATTTT. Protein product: CASSPRRGRVYSGNTIYF.

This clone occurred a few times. For the CDR3, the DNA is TGTGCCAGCAGCCTCGGGTCACGTGGGGAAAAACTGTTTTTT. It encodes CASSLGSRGEKLFF. The chain links TRBV5-4 to TRBJ1-4, with no clear D. V was trimmed by 4 bases and J by 8 bases, leaving 15 bases between them. The CDR3 loop spans 14 amino acids. Per the germline V gene, CDR1 is SGHNT and CDR2 is YYREEE (reference sequence).

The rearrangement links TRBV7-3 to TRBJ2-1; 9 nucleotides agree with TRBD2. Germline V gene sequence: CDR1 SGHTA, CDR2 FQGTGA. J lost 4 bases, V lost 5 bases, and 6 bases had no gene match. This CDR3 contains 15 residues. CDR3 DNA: TGTGCCAGCAGCACGGGGGCGGGAGGGTACAATGAGCAGTTCTTC. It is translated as CASSTGAGGYNEQFF.

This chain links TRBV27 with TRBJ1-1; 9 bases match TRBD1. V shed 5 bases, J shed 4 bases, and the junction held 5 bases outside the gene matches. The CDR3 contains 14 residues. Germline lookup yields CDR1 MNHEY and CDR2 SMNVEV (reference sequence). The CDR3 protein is CASSIGTGTTEAFF. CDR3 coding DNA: TGTGCCAGCAGTATCGGGACAGGGACCACTGAAGCTTTCTTT.

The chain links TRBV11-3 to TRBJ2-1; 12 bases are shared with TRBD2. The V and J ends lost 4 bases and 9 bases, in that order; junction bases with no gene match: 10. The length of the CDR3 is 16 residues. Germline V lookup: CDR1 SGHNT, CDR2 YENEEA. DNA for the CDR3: TGTGCCAGCAGCTCCCCGACTAGCGGGGGAATCGGTGAGCAGTTCTTC. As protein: CASSSPTSGGIGEQFF.

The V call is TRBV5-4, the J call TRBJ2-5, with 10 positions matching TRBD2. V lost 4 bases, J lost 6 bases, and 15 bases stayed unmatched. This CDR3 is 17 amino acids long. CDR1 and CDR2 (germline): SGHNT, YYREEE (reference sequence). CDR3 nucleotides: TGTGCCAGCAGCCGAGGGTCGGTCAGCGGGAGGGGAAAGACCCAGTACTTC. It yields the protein CASSRGSVSGRGKTQYF.

CDR3: CASSQGRGLGETQYF. CDR3 sequence (DNA): TGTGCCAGCAGCCAAGGTCGGGGATTGGGGGAGACCCAGTACTTC. V gene TRBV4-2 combines with J gene TRBJ2-5; possibly TRBD2 for D (5 bases). The V and J ends lost 1 base and 5 bases respectively, with 14 bases between them. Germline CDR1 LGHNA, CDR2 YNFKEQ. The CDR3 length is 15 residues.

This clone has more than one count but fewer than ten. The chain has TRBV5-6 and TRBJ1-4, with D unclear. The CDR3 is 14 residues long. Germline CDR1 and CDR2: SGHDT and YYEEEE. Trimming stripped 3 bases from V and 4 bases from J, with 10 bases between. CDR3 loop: CASSWRGVNEKLFF. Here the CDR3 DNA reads TGTGCCAGCAGCTGGCGGGGAGTTAATGAAAAACTGTTTTTT.

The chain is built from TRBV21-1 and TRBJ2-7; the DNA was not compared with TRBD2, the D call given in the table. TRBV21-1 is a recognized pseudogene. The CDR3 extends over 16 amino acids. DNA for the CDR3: TGTGCCAGCAGCGCTCTGACTAGCGGGACTTTTTACGAGCAGTACTTC. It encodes CASSALTSGTFYEQYF.

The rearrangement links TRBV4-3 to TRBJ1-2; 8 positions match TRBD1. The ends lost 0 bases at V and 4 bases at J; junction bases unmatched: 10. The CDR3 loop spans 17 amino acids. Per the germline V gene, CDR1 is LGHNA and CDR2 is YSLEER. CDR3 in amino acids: CASSQELYQGAGYGYTF. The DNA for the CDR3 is TGCGCCAGCAGCCAAGAGTTATATCAGGGGGCAGGCTATGGCTACACCTTC.